These T cell receptor beta chains were read from a single sample in a study of cytomegalovirus exposure and HLA in healthy donors. TCRdb's table, derived via immunoSEQ multiplex PCR, lists solely in-frame clones and lacks some. The table lists fewer than 200,000 clones, roughly 82% of them singletons. The specimen sequenced was PBMCs. The receptors stem from a girl aged 2-10 years in good health and CMV-seropositive. The CDR3 runs from the conserved cysteine through the conserved F or W. The order of the fields is J gene, clone size, V gene, CDR3 length, D gene, CDR3 protein, CDR3 DNA. D genes are given only for firm matches. Only some rows state a clone size, as once, few, many or a class for expanded clones.

>TRBJ1-5|NA|TRBV2|16|NA
CASRMGASNLNQPQHF
TGTGCCAGCAGGATGGGGGCGAGCAATCTGAATCAGCCCCAGCATTTT
>TRBJ1-6|NA|TRBV5-6|15|NA
CASSLVGAYNSPLHF
TGTGCCAGCAGCTTGGTCGGGGCCTATAATTCACCCCTCCACTTT
>TRBJ2-1|NA|TRBV6-1|17|TRBD1
CASSEAPTGGSYNEQFF
TGTGCCAGCAGTGAAGCTCCGACAGGGGGGTCCTACAATGAGCAGTTCTTC
>TRBJ1-4|NA|TRBV29-1|12|NA
CSVDRGGGKLFF
TGCAGCGTTGACAGGGGAGGGGGAAAACTGTTTTTT
>TRBJ1-2|NA|TRBV4-2|15|NA
CASSQDNVEDYGYTF
TGTGCCAGCAGCCAAGACAACGTAGAGGACTATGGCTACACCTTC
>TRBJ2-2|few|TRBV5-1|13|NA
CASSLGATGELFF
TGCGCCAGCAGCTTGGGAGCAACCGGGGAGCTGTTTTTT
>TRBJ2-7|NA|TRBV27|14|NA
CASSSSGSSYEQYF
TGTGCCAGCAGTTCTTCCGGGTCCTCCTACGAGCAGTACTTC
>TRBJ2-7|NA|TRBV6-1|14|TRBD1
CASSVRQGRYEQYF
TGTGCCAGCAGTGTCCGACAGGGCCGATACGAGCAGTACTTC
>TRBJ2-3|NA|TRBV5-4|15|NA
CASSLSNLPSDTQYF
TGTGCCAGCAGCTTGTCTAACCTCCCTTCAGATACGCAGTATTTT
>TRBJ2-7|NA|TRBV6-5|11|NA
CASSPGAEQYF
TGTGCCAGCAGCCCCGGTGCCGAGCAGTACTTC
>TRBJ2-1|once|TRBV7-9|18|TRBD2
CASSSFQLAGVGSNEQFF
TGTGCCAGCAGCTCATTCCAACTAGCGGGAGTCGGGTCAAATGAGCAGTTCTTC
>TRBJ2-1|NA|TRBV6-1|12|NA
CASRNRVNEQFF
TGTGCCAGCAGAAACAGGGTCAATGAGCAGTTCTTC
>TRBJ2-5|once|TRBV7-9|18|TRBD2
CASSLLRWTSGTSGTQYF
TGTGCCAGCAGCTTACTCCGATGGACTAGCGGGACGTCGGGGACCCAGTACTTC
>TRBJ2-7|NA|TRBV2|15|TRBD1
CASSKGWQGAWEQYF
TGTGCCAGCAGTAAAGGGTGGCAGGGGGCTTGGGAGCAGTACTTC
>TRBJ2-7|once|TRBV13|16|TRBD1
CASSSPLGTAAYEQYF
TGTGCCAGCAGCTCACCCCTCGGGACAGCGGCCTACGAGCAGTACTTC
>TRBJ2-1|NA|TRBV7-3|16|TRBD2
CASSSTLSGRVREQFF
TGTGCCAGCAGCTCGACCCTTAGCGGGAGGGTGCGAGAGCAGTTCTTC
>TRBJ1-1|NA|TRBV7-8|16|NA
CASSLGAGVGNTEAFF
TGTGCCAGCAGCTTAGGGGCGGGGGTAGGGAACACTGAAGCTTTCTTT
>TRBJ2-5|NA|TRBV5-4|16|TRBD1
CASSWGQGLAQETQYF
TGTGCCAGCAGCTGGGGACAGGGTCTCGCTCAAGAGACCCAGTACTTC
>TRBJ2-3|NA|TRBV11-3|17|NA
CASSLGYGITNTDTQYF
TGTGCCAGCAGCTTAGGTTACGGGATTACCAATACAGATACGCAGTATTTT
>TRBJ1-1|NA|TRBV7-8|14|NA
CASSLVRGNTEAFF
TGTGCCAGCAGCTTAGTGCGGGGAAACACTGAAGCTTTCTTT
>TRBJ2-1|NA|TRBV28|15|TRBD2
CASSPSGNSYNEQFF
TGTGCCAGCAGTCCTAGCGGGAACTCCTACAATGAGCAGTTCTTC
>TRBJ2-7|NA|TRBV10-1|15|NA
CASSVEGSSAYEQYF
TGCGCCAGCAGTGTAGAGGGCAGTTCGGCCTACGAGCAGTACTTC
>TRBJ2-7|few|TRBV30|15|TRBD2
CAWSVRLAGNYEQYF
TGTGCCTGGAGTGTACGTCTAGCGGGGAACTACGAGCAGTACTTC
>TRBJ2-1|NA|TRBV20-1|11|TRBD1
CSPTQGNEQFF
TGCAGTCCTACACAGGGGAATGAGCAGTTCTTC
>TRBJ2-7|NA|TRBV7-6|15|TRBD2
CASSAGTSGSYEQYF
TGTGCCAGCAGCGCCGGGACTAGCGGGAGTTACGAGCAGTACTTC
>TRBJ2-7|NA|TRBV4-2|16|NA
CASSQERVLGFYEQYF
TGTGCCAGCAGCCAAGAGCGGGTCCTGGGATTCTACGAGCAGTACTTC
>TRBJ2-7|NA|TRBV2|16|TRBD2
CASSEVLAGESYEQYF
TGTGCCAGCAGTGAGGTACTAGCGGGAGAATCCTACGAGCAGTACTTC
>TRBJ1-1|NA|TRBV18|15|NA
CASSPELSGNTEAFF
TGTGCCAGCTCGCCGGAGTTAAGTGGGAACACTGAAGCTTTCTTT
>TRBJ2-7|NA|TRBV11-2|18|NA
CASSLGPGTNPRTNEQYF
TGTGCCAGCAGCTTAGGGCCAGGGACAAATCCCCGGACCAACGAGCAGTACTTC
>TRBJ1-2|NA|TRBV5-1|17|NA
CASTDTPRDTPPRGYTF
TGCGCCAGCACCGATACCCCCCGGGACACCCCTCCTCGGGGCTACACCTTC
>TRBJ2-6|few|TRBV7-8|14|NA
CASKADTGANVLTF
TGTGCCAGCAAGGCGGACACTGGGGCCAACGTCCTGACTTTC
>TRBJ2-7|NA|TRBV11-1|15|NA
CASSLDGSGLYEQYF
TGTGCCAGCAGCTTAGATGGAAGTGGGCTCTACGAGCAGTACTTC
>TRBJ2-3|NA|TRBV19|15|TRBD1
CASSLRQGLTDTQYF
TGTGCCAGTAGTCTCCGACAGGGGCTCACAGATACGCAGTATTTT
>TRBJ2-7|few|TRBV6-6|11|NA
CASSHSYEQYF
TGTGCCAGCAGCCACTCCTACGAGCAGTACTTC
>TRBJ2-1|NA|TRBV4-2|16|TRBD2
CASSQVPGLDVNEQFF
TGTGCCAGCAGCCAAGTGCCGGGACTAGACGTCAATGAGCAGTTCTTC
>TRBJ1-1|NA|TRBV2|15|NA
CASERGTLRDTEAFF
TGTGCCAGTGAAAGGGGAACGCTTAGGGACACTGAAGCTTTCTTT
>TRBJ2-1|NA|TRBV21-1|15|NA
CASSMGLAGRTTQFF
TGTGCCAGCAGCATGGGACTAGCGGGGCGCACCACCCAGTTCTTC
>TRBJ2-1|few|TRBV5-1|15|NA
CASSLTSYGGNEQFF
TGCGCCAGCAGCCTCACTAGCTACGGAGGCAATGAGCAGTTCTTC
>TRBJ1-2|NA|TRBV2|13|NA
CASSEETEDGYTF
TGTGCCAGCAGTGAAGAGACAGAGGATGGCTACACCTTC
>TRBJ2-1|once|TRBV6-1|15|TRBD2
CASNRLARTYNEQFF
TGTGCCAGCAACCGACTAGCGAGGACCTACAATGAGCAGTTCTTC
>TRBJ1-1|NA|TRBV19|16|NA
CASAMTGFYSATEAFF
TGTGCCAGTGCAATGACTGGGTTCTATTCTGCCACTGAAGCTTTCTTT